Presented here are 27 T cell receptor beta chains from one specimen sequenced in a study of OX40 agonist ivuxolimab in advanced cancers. Only in-frame clones appear in the TCRdb table, and some are missing; sequencing was by immunoSEQ multiplex PCR. The table shows about 37,000 clones, with around 93% occurring only once. The sequencing here drew on CD4+ or CD8+ T cells sorted from blood, taken in a trial of the OX40 agonist ivuxolimab. The receptors stem from an adult with an advanced solid tumor such as melanoma, head and neck, liver or kidney cancer.

The chain combines TRBV27 with TRBJ1-5; 7 positions agree with TRBD1. Germline-derived CDR1 and CDR2 are MNHEY and SMNVEV (reference sequence). The CDR3 loop spans 14 amino acids. Losses at the gene ends were 6 bases for V and 3 bases for J; bases not matched to a gene: 5. The CDR3 DNA is TGTGCCAGCAGCCCGGGACAGTACAATCAGCCCCAGCATTTT. Its translation is CASSPGQYNQPQHF.

There are a few counts of this clone. This rearrangement joins TRBV6-5 to TRBJ1-1, with D tentatively TRBD1 (6 bases). CDR1 and CDR2 from the germline V gene are MNHEY and SVGAGI. The CDR3 has 13 residues. V was cut by 5 bases and J by 8 bases, with 15 bases left in between. CDR3 loop: CASSGPGAMEAFF. For the CDR3, the DNA is TGTGCCAGCAGTGGGCCAGGGGCTATGGAAGCTTTCTTT.

The chain employs TRBV15 and TRBJ2-5; 7 bases align to TRBD1. Per germline, CDR1 LNHNV and CDR2 YYDKDF (reference sequence). Trimming at V came to 0 bases and at J to 5 bases, leaving 12 bases not matched to a gene. The length of the CDR3 is 17 residues. The CDR3 loop is CATSRDYTRGRGETQYF. CDR3 nucleotide sequence: TGTGCCACCAGCAGAGATTATACAAGGGGGCGCGGGGAGACCCAGTACTTC. Variable domain in full (rest from reference TRBV15 and TRBJ2-5): DAMVIQNPRYQVTQFGKPVTLSCSQTLNHNVMYWYQQKSSQAPKLLFHYYDKDFNNEADTPDNFQSRRPNTSFCFLDIRSPGLGDTAMYLCATSRDYTRGRGETQYFGPGTRLLVL.

The CDR3 region has the DNA TGTGCCAGCAGCTCCCCCTCCACCGGGGAGCTGTTTTTT. The encoded protein is CASSSPSTGELFF. The rearrangement uses TRBV7-9 and TRBJ2-2; D unclear. Per the germline V gene, CDR1 is SEHNR and CDR2 is FQNEAQ (reference sequence). The V end lost 4 bases, the J end lost 4 bases, and 7 bases lay between the germline ends. The CDR3 has 13 amino acids.

The chain links TRBV19 to TRBJ2-3; D is uncertain. V was pared by 2 bases and J by 0 bases, with 9 bases between. The germline gives CDR1 LNHDA, CDR2 SQIVND (reference sequence). This CDR3 is built from 15 residues. CDR3 in amino acids: CASSITADSTDTQYF. DNA for the CDR3: TGTGCCAGTAGTATAACGGCGGATAGCACAGATACGCAGTATTTT.

This chain joins TRBV4-2 and TRBJ2-3; unclear D gene. Germline assignment: CDR1 LGHNA and CDR2 YNFKEQ. The CDR3 loop spans 15 amino acids. The V gene lost 0 bases and the J gene lost 2 bases, with 9 bases spanning the gap. In DNA, the CDR3 is TGTGCCAGCAGCCAAGATCTTGACCTCACAGATACGCAGTATTTT. The encoded protein is CASSQDLDLTDTQYF.

The rearrangement links TRBV7-9 to TRBJ2-5, with no clear D. V lost 1 base to trimming and J lost 5 bases, with 23 bases between them. The CDR3 contains 18 residues. Germline lookup yields CDR1 SEHNR and CDR2 FQNEAQ (reference sequence). This CDR3 reads CASSLGAKALGGSETQYF. In nucleotides, the CDR3 is TGTGCCAGCAGCTTAGGTGCGAAAGCCCTCGGTGGTTCGGAGACCCAGTACTTC. The whole variable domain, remainder taken from reference TRBV7-9 and TRBJ2-5, is DTGVSQNPRHKITKRGQNVTFRCDPISEHNRLYWYRQTLGQGPEFLTYFQNEAQLEKSRLLSDRFSAERPKGSFSTLEIQRTEQGDSAMYLCASSLGAKALGGSETQYFGPGTRLLVL.

The rearrangement uses TRBV6-5 and TRBJ2-7, with 13 bases matching TRBD2. The CDR3 is 16 amino acids. V was clipped by 4 bases and J by 7 bases; unmatched bases: 10. CDR1 is MNHEY and CDR2 is SVGAGI in the germline V gene. The CDR3 loop is CASSSRTSGSPLEQYF. In DNA form, the CDR3 reads TGTGCCAGCAGTTCGCGGACTAGCGGGAGCCCTTTGGAGCAGTACTTC.

This clone was detected only once. The chain carries TRBV4-1 and TRBJ2-3, with TRBD1 as a possible D gene (5 bases). Trimming stripped 5 bases from V and 1 base from J, with 10 bases between. CDR3 length: 14 residues. Germline CDR1 MGHRA, CDR2 YSYEKL. CDR3 amino acids: CASSGARGTDTQYF. The DNA for the CDR3 is TGCGCCAGCAGCGGGGCGCGAGGCACAGATACGCAGTATTTT.

The chain has TRBV18 and TRBJ2-3; 9 bases are a match to TRBD1. The CDR3 consists of 16 residues. CDR1 is KGHSH and CDR2 is LQKENI in the germline V gene. With 3 bases clipped from V and 6 bases from J, the junction kept 10 bases outside the gene matches. The CDR3 region is CASSPLGTGPADTQYF. The CDR3 DNA reads as TGTGCCAGCTCACCTTTGGGGACAGGGCCCGCGGATACGCAGTATTTT.

The chain couples TRBV11-2 to TRBJ1-1, with 8 positions matching TRBD1. Germline CDR1 reads SGHAT; CDR2 reads FQNNGV. The junction had 15 bases not matched to a gene; V was cut back by 6 bases and J by 6 bases. CDR3 size: 16 residues. CDR3 region: CASRLTYGQGTPEAFF. Written as DNA, the CDR3 is TGTGCCAGCAGACTTACCTACGGACAGGGAACACCTGAAGCTTTCTTT.

The chain has TRBV6-5 and TRBJ2-7; 8 bases match TRBD2. Germline assignment: CDR1 MNHEY and CDR2 SVGAGI. The CDR3 is 16 residues long. Losses at the gene ends were 0 bases for V and 1 base for J; bases not matched to a gene: 5. This CDR3 reads CASSYSAGGISYEQYF. Here the CDR3 DNA reads TGTGCCAGCAGTTACTCGGCGGGAGGAATTTCCTACGAGCAGTACTTC.

V gene TRBV7-9 combines with J gene TRBJ2-1, with D tentatively TRBD1 or TRBD2 (5 bases each). The CDR3 covers 15 residues. V was trimmed by 2 bases and J by 6 bases, leaving 14 bases between them. Germline assignment: CDR1 SEHNR and CDR2 FQNEAQ (reference sequence). The CDR3 here is CASSLSQGETNEQFF. As DNA, the CDR3 is TGTGCCAGCAGCTTAAGCCAGGGAGAAACCAATGAGCAGTTCTTC.

The chain uses TRBV28 and TRBJ2-2; D is undetermined. CDR3 size: 14 residues. With 3 bases removed from V and 0 bases from J, the gap between germline ends came to 5 bases. Germline-derived CDR1 and CDR2 are MDHEN and SYDVKM. The CDR3 reads CASSFQANTGELFF. Written as DNA, the CDR3 is TGTGCCAGCAGTTTCCAAGCGAACACCGGGGAGCTGTTTTTT.

The J gene is TRBJ1-2, the V gene TRBV9, with 9 bases identical to TRBD1. The J segment lost 8 bases and the V segment lost 3 bases, leaving 11 bases of the junction unmatched. In germline, CDR1 is SGDLS, CDR2 YYNGEE. The CDR3 totals 15 residues. In DNA, the CDR3 is TGTGCCAGCAGCGGTCCGGGGACAGGGCCCCGCGGCTACACCTTC. Translating it yields CASSGPGTGPRGYTF.

The V call is TRBV9, the J call TRBJ1-2; D possibly corresponds to TRBD1 (5 bases). In germline, CDR1 is SGDLS, CDR2 YYNGEE. This CDR3 is built from 13 residues. Trimming stripped 0 bases from V and 4 bases from J, with 7 bases between. The CDR3 DNA reads TGTGCCAGCAGCGTAGGACAGTCCTATGGCTACACCTTC. Translating it yields CASSVGQSYGYTF.

The chain is built from TRBV2 and TRBJ1-5; 7 bases match TRBD1. The V segment lost 10 bases and the J segment 4 bases; nucleotides outside the gene matches: 4. Per the germline V gene, CDR1 is SNHLY and CDR2 is FYNNEI. CDR3 length equals 12 residues. This CDR3 is CATGTVNQPQHF. The CDR3 DNA follows: TGTGCCACGGGGACAGTGAATCAGCCCCAGCATTTT.

The genes are TRBV9 and TRBJ2-7; D assignment may be TRBD1 or TRBD2 (7 bases each). The CDR3 extends over 13 amino acids. Germline lookup yields CDR1 SGDLS and CDR2 YYNGEE. The V end lost 3 bases, the J end lost 3 bases, and 10 bases lay between the germline ends. CDR3 nucleotide sequence: TGTGCCAGCAGCGCAGGGGGGGACTACGAGCAGTACTTC. Translated, it gives CASSAGGDYEQYF.

The genes are TRBV13 and TRBJ2-1; possible D gene TRBD1, 6 bases. The V and J ends lost 5 bases and 8 bases respectively, with 19 bases between them. The germline CDR1 and CDR2 sequences are PRHDT and FYEKMQ (reference sequence). This CDR3 comprises 15 residues. The CDR3 sequence: CASSLRGREWDEQFF. CDR3 bases: TGTGCCAGCAGCCTCAGGGGACGCGAGTGGGATGAGCAGTTCTTC. The full variable domain, rest sourced from reference TRBV13 and TRBJ2-1, is AAGVIQSPRHLIKEKRETATLKCYPIPRHDTVYWYQQGPGQDPQFLISFYEKMQSDKGSIPDRFSAQQFSDYHSELNMSSLELGDSALYFCASSLRGREWDEQFFGPGTRLTVL.

The chain joins TRBV4-1 to TRBJ2-3; D might be TRBD1 or TRBD2, each matching 6 bases. CDR1 and CDR2 (germline): MGHRA, YSYEKL. Trimming took 4 bases from V and 6 from J, leaving 17 bases between them. The CDR3 has 15 residues. CDR3 protein: CASSLRGQSYDTQYF. The CDR3 DNA follows: TGCGCCAGCAGCCTCCGGGGGCAGTCATACGATACGCAGTATTTT.

This chain connects TRBV6-6 to TRBJ2-3; D ambiguous. The germline V gene encodes CDR1 MNHNY and CDR2 SVGAGI (reference sequence). The CDR3 extends over 14 amino acids. Trimming took 2 bases from V and 1 from J, leaving 7 bases between them. In DNA form, the CDR3 reads TGTGCCAGCAGTTACGAACCAGGCACAGATACGCAGTATTTT. Translation: CASSYEPGTDTQYF.

CDR3 DNA: TGCGCCAGCAGCCCCCTTTTAGCGGGAGGAAACATTCAGTACTTC. Protein product: CASSPLLAGGNIQYF. This rearrangement joins TRBV4-1 to TRBJ2-4, with 10 bases that match TRBD2. The CDR3 spans 15 residues. CDR1 and CDR2 (germline): MGHRA, YSYEKL. Germline trimming cut 4 bases from V and 6 bases from J; bases unmatched to any gene: 6.

The chain is built from TRBV27 and TRBJ2-7, with TRBD2 matching over 11 bases. V dropped 4 bases and J dropped 3; count of bases not matched to a gene: 11. This CDR3 spans 17 amino acids. Germline V gives CDR1 MNHEY, CDR2 SMNVEV (reference sequence). The CDR3 loop reads CASSYSRLAGWGYEQYF. For the CDR3, the DNA is TGTGCCAGCAGTTACTCGAGACTAGCGGGATGGGGCTACGAGCAGTACTTC.

V usage is TRBV7-3 and J usage is TRBJ2-7, with 7 nucleotides matching TRBD2. The CDR3 loop spans 15 amino acids. V was pared by 3 bases and J by 2 bases, with 7 bases of the junction left unmatched. CDR1 and CDR2 (germline): SGHTA, FQGTGA. CDR3 sequence: CASSFFSGDTYEQYF. CDR3 DNA: TGTGCCAGCAGCTTCTTCAGCGGGGATACCTACGAGCAGTACTTC.

The V gene is TRBV7-2, the J gene TRBJ2-7; a possible D gene is TRBD2 (6 bases). The CDR3 runs to 16 residues. Trimming stripped 5 bases from V and 0 bases from J, with 17 bases between. Looked up from germline, CDR1 is SGHTA and CDR2 is FQGNSA. CDR3 residues: CASSLTSLASSYEQYF. Here the CDR3 DNA reads TGTGCCAGCAGCCTGACCTCCCTAGCGAGCTCCTACGAGCAGTACTTC. Looking up the rest from reference TRBV7-2 and TRBJ2-7 gives the full variable domain: GAGVSQSPSNKVTEKGKDVELRCDPISGHTALYWYRQSLGQGLEFLIYFQGNSAPDKSGLPSDRFSAERTGGSVSTLTIQRTQQEDSAVYLCASSLTSLASSYEQYFGPGTRLTVT.

The chain is built from TRBV6-5 and TRBJ1-5; no clear D. From germline, CDR1 is MNHEY and CDR2 SVGAGI. V lost 6 bases to trimming and J lost 0 bases, with 12 bases between them. The CDR3 has 15 residues. CDR3 DNA: TGTGCCAGCAGACTACGGTGGGATAGCAATCAGCCCCAGCATTTT. Translation: CASRLRWDSNQPQHF.

This clone showed up just once. The CDR3 protein is CASSLIAGGLKDGELFF. The CDR3 coding sequence is TGTGCCAGCAGTTTAATAGCGGGAGGGCTTAAGGACGGGGAGCTGTTTTTT. V gene TRBV27 combines with J gene TRBJ2-2; 11 nucleotides align to TRBD2. Germline CDR1 MNHEY, CDR2 SMNVEV (reference sequence). This CDR3 comprises 17 residues. V lost 2 bases to trimming and J lost 7 bases; unmatched junction nucleotides: 9.